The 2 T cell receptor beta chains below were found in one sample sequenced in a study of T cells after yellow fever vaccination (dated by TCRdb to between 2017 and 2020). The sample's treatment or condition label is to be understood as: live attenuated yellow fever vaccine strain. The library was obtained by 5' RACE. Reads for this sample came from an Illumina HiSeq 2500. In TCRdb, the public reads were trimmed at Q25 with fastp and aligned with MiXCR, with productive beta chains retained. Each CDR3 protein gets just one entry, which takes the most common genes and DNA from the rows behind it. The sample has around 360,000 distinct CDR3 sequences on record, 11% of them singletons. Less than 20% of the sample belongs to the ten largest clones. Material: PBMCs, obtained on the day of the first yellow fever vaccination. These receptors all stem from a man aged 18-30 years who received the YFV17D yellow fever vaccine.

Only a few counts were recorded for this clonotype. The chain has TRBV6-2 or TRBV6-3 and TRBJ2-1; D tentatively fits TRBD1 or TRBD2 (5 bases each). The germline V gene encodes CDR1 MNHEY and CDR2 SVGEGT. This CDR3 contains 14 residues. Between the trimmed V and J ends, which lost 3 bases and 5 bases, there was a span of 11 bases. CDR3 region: CASSYRGGNNEQFF. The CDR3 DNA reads TGTGCCAGCAGTTATCGGGGCGGAAACAATGAGCAGTTCTTC.

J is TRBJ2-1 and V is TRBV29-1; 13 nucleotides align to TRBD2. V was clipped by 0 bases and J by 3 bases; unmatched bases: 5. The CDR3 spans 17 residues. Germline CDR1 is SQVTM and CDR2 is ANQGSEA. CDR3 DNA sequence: TGCAGCGTTGAAGAACTAGCGGGGGGGCTGGGCTACAATGAGCAGTTCTTC. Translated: CSVEELAGGLGYNEQFF.